This record covers a single TCR beta chain. The clone's antigen remains unknown. Base qualities are missing; no much larger clone stands one base away. The data belong to a study of PD-1 blockade in classical Hodgkin lymphoma (dated by TCRdb to about 2020). The study in broad terms: Nivolumab dosing was 3 mg/kg intravenously every 2 weeks, continuing until either disease progression or unacceptable toxicity. The study used TCR beta sequencing and CyTOF to define a peripheral blood immune signature of response to PD-1 blockade in classical Hodgkin lymphoma. Overall study outcomes, separate from this receptor: Baseline TCR diversity was reported to be lower in newly diagnosed patients than in healthy donors, and even lower in relapsed/refractory patients. Trial patients with a complete response had baseline diversity similar to that of newly diagnosed patients, while partial responders and progressors had significantly lower diversity. Lower diversity was observed in patients in whom nivolumab was started less than 1 year after ASCT, and these patients were excluded from later analyses so that confounding by immune reconstitution would be avoided. By C4D1, a significant rise was seen in CD4+ TCR diversity but not in CD8+ TCR diversity (p=0.0027 vs p=0.16), and the rise was most apparent among complete responders (p=0.02). The study was restricted to a single clinical trial cohort, and the causes of repertoire differences, possibly disease activity or prior therapy, were left undefined.

CDR1 and CDR2 are drawn from the germline V gene: SGHRS, YFSETQ. The CDR3 sequence holds 13 residues, the cysteine and phenylalanine included. Only the CDR3 region is kept as DNA, spanning 39 bases read in frame from base 1. Germline trimming amounts to 5 bases on V and 6 bases on J, with 5 as the count of junction bases outside the gene matches. Genomic DNA was isolated using the Qiagen DNeasy kit from unsorted PBMCs as well as from negatively selected CD4+ and CD8+ fractions. TCR beta CDR3 regions were subjected to amplification by immunoSEQ multiplex PCR with primers that anneal to V and J segments. A synthetic immune receptor repertoire was used to minimize amplification bias, and remaining bias was computationally removed after sequencing. In the original analysis: Custom Python scripts were used to quantify repertoire diversity as the Shannon entropy index. Unsorted, CD4+ and CD8+ repertoires were analyzed separately, except for combined analyses in which CD4+ and CD8+ sequences were merged in silico. Clonal expansion was defined as a frequency increase of at least 2-fold after treatment compared with C1D1, and clones undetected at baseline were assigned a pseudocount of 0.5. Singleton clones were defined as clones with 0 or 1 copy at C1D1, and non-singleton clones were defined as clones with 2 or more copies. By matching protein sequences in sorted samples from the same patient, clones expanded in unsorted samples were annotated as CD4+, CD8+ or unknown. Wilcoxon tests on paired samples were used to test diversity changes from C1D1 to C4D1. TCRdb mirrors the immuneACCESS table, restricted to in-frame sequences. Some clones are absent from its copies; in checked studies, under half trace to an unresolved V gene, and the reason for the others is unknown. V and J calls and clone size are as listed in that table; D and trimming were resolved from the DNA. For this sample the table gives 95,000 to 100,000 clones, of which about 89% were detected only once. Jointly, the top ten make up more than 6.5% of the sample.

The time point tag for this specimen amounts to: cycle 2 day 1 (C2D1) of nivolumab. Every trial patient had relapsed after autologous stem cell transplantation, and cohorts A, B and C differed in prior brentuximab vedotin exposure. A total of fewer than 65 patients with relapsed/refractory classical Hodgkin lymphoma made up the trial cohort, and each patient's best overall response was complete response, partial response or progressive disease. Trial patients were treated with single-agent nivolumab in the multi-cohort phase II CheckMate 205 trial. An independent review committee assessed best overall response using the 2007 International Working Group response criteria. Trial PBMCs were collected immediately before nivolumab initiation (C1D1) and during therapy at cycle 2 day 1 and cycle 4 day 1. Peripheral blood was collected in 8 mL Vacutainer Cell Preparation Tubes, from which PBMCs were isolated by centrifugation and then cryopreserved.

This TCR was sampled from a human donor with classical Hodgkin lymphoma. The chain was built from TRBV5-1 and TRBJ1-2, and 9 bases in between align with TRBD1. The specimen comprised peripheral blood mononuclear cells (PBMCs), sampled before the second cycle of nivolumab. This receptor has the CDR3 CASSMDRGDGYTF. The sequence in DNA is TGCGCCAGCAGTATGGACAGGGGTGATGGCTACACCTTC.